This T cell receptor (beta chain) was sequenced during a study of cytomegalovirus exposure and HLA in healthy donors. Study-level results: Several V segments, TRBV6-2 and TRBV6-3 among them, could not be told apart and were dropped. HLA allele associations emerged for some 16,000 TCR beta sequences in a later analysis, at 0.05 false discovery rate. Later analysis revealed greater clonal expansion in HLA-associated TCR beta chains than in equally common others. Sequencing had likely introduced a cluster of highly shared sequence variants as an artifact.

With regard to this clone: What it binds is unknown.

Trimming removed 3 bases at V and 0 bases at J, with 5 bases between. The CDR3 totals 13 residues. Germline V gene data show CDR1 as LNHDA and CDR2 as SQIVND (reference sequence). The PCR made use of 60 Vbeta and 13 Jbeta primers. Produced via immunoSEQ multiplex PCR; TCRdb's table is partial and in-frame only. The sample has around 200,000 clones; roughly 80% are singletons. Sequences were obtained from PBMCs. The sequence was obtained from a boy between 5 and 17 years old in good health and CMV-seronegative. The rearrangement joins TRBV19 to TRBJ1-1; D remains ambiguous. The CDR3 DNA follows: TGTGCCAGTAGTATTATGTTGAACACTGAAGCTTTCTTT. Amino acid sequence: CASSIMLNTEAFF.